Given below is one TCR beta chain in context. The antigen is undetermined. The CDR3 runs to 18 residues. Germline lookup yields CDR1 MDHEN and CDR2 SYDVKM. Trimming stripped 7 bases from V and 2 bases from J, with 24 bases between. Primers: 60 Vbeta forward and 13 Jbeta reverse. In the source study's methods: A later analysis counted 80 million or so unique TCR beta chains, 9.5 million to 12 million shared. Here immunoSEQ multiplex PCR was the method, and the copy in TCRdb shows in-frame clones only, minus some. The V and J calls and clone size come from that table; D and trimming were worked out from the DNA. The sample yields fewer than 200,000 clones, of which the top ten take up about 6%. This entry comes from a study of cytomegalovirus exposure and HLA in healthy donors. Study-wide points: Cytomegalovirus-associated TCR beta chains were listed, numbering approximately 150.

The chain carries TRBV28 and TRBJ1-5, with unresolved D. The specimen sequenced was PBMCs. The receptor was derived from a man between 25 and 39 years old in good health and CMV-seronegative. The CDR3 is CASTPVRVGRFGNQPQHF. CDR3 DNA: TGTGCCAGCACCCCAGTGCGGGTTGGCCGGTTTGGCAATCAGCCCCAGCATTTT.